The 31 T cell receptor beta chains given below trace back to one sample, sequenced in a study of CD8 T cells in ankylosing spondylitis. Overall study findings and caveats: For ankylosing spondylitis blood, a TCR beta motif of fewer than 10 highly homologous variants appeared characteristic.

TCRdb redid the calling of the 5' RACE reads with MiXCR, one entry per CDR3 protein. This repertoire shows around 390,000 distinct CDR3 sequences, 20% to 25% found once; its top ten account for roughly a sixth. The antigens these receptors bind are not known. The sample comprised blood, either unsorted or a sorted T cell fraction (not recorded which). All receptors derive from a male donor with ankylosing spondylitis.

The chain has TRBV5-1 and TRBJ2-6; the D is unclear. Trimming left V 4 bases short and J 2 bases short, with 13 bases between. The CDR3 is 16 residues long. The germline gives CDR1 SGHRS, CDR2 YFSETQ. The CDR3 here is CASSLQTVPGANVLTF. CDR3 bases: TGCGCCAGCAGCCTACAGACGGTCCCTGGGGCCAACGTCCTGACTTTC.

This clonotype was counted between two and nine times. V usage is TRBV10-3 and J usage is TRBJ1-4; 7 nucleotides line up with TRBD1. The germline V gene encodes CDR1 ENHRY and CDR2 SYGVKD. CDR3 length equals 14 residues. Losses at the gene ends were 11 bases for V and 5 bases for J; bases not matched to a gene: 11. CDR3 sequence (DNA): TGTGCCTCCTCTCTGGGACAGATAAATGAAAAACTGTTTTTT. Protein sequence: CASSLGQINEKLFF.

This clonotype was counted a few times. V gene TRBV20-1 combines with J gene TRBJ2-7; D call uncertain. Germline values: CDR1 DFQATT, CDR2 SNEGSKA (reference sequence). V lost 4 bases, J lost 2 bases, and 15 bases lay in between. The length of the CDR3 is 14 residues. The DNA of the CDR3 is TGCAGTGCTAAGGAACCACGAGGACCCTACGAGCAGTACTTC. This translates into CSAKEPRGPYEQYF.

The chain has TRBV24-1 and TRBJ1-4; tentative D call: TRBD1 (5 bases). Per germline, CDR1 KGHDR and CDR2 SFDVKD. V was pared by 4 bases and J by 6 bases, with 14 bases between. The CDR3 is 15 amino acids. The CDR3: CATSEGGGDDEKLFF. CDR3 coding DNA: TGTGCCACCAGTGAGGGGGGTGGTGATGATGAAAAACTGTTTTTT.

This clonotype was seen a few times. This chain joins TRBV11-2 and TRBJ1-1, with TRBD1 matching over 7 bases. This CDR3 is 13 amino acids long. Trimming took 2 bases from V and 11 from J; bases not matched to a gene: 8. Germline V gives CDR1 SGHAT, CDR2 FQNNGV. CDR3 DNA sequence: TGTGCCAGCAGCTTACCTACGGACAGGCTCGCTTTCTTT. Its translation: CASSLPTDRLAFF. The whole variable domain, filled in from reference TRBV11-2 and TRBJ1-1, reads EAGVAQSPRYKIIEKRQSVAFWCNPISGHATLYWYQQILGQGPKLLIQFQNNGVVDDSQLPKDRFSAERLKGVDSTLKIQPAKLEDSAVYLCASSLPTDRLAFFGQGTRLTVV.

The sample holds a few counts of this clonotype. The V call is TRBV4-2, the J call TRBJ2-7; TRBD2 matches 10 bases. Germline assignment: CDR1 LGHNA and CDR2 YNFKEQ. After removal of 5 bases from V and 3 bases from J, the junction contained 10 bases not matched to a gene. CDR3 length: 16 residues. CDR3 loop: CASSYEGLAGDYEQYF. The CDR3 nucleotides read TGTGCCAGCAGCTACGAGGGGCTAGCGGGAGACTACGAGCAGTACTTC.

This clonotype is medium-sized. DNA of the CDR3: TGCAGCGCGGGTGTGGCTTCTGAGCAGTTCTTC. As protein: CSAGVASEQFF. The chain is built from TRBV29-1 and TRBJ2-1; no clear D. The CDR3 totals 11 residues. Germline lookup yields CDR1 SQVTM and CDR2 ANQGSEA. Trimming shortened V by 7 bases and J by 9 bases, and 13 bases separated the two germline ends.

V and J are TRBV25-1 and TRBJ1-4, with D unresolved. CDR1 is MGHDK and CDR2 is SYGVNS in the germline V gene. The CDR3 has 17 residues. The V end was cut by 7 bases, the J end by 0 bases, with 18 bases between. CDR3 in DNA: TGTGCCAGCAACGCCCAGCCTACCCCACCAACTAATGAAAAACTGTTTTTT. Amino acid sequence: CASNAQPTPPTNEKLFF.

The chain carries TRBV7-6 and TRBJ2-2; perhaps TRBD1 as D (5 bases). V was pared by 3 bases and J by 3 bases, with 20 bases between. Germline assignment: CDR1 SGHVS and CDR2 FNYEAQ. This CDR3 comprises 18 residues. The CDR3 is CASSFLGPSLGDTGELFF. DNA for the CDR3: TGTGCCAGCAGCTTCTTAGGGCCAAGCTTAGGGGACACCGGGGAGCTGTTTTTT.

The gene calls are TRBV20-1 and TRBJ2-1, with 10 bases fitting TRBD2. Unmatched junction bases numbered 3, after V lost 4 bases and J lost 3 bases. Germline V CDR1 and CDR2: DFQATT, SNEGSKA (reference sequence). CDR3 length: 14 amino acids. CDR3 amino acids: CSAITSGIYNEQFF. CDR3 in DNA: TGCAGTGCTATTACTAGCGGGATCTACAATGAGCAGTTCTTC.

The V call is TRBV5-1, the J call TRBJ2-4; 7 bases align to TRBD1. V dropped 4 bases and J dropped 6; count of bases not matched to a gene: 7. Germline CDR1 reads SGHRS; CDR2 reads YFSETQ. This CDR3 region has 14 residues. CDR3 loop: CASSVGQSGNIQYF. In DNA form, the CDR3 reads TGCGCCAGCAGCGTGGGACAGAGCGGAAACATTCAGTACTTC.

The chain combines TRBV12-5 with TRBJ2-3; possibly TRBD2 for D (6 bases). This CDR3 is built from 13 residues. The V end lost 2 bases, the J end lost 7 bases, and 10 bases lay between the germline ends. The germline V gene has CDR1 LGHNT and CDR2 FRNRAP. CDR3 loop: CASGLPGTYTQYF. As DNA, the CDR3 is TGTGCTAGTGGTTTGCCAGGGACTTATACGCAGTATTTT.

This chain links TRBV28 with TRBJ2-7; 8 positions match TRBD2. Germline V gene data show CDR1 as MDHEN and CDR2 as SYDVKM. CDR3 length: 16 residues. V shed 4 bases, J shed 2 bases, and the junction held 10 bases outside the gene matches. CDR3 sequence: CASSSLTSGLPYEQYF. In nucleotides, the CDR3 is TGTGCCAGCAGTTCCCTTACTAGCGGACTACCCTACGAGCAGTACTTC.

The DNA for the CDR3 is TGTGCCAGCAGTCGAGACCGGGACAGGGTTGAGACCCAGTACTTC. Protein: CASSRDRDRVETQYF. The chain carries TRBV27 and TRBJ2-5; 9 bases line up with TRBD1. V shed 5 bases and J 5 bases; nucleotides not matched to a gene: 9. CDR3 length equals 15 residues. The germline V gene encodes CDR1 MNHEY and CDR2 SMNVEV (reference sequence).

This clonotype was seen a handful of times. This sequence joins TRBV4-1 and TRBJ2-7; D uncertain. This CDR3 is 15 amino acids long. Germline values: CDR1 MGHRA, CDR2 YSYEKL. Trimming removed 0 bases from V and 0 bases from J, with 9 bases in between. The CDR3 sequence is CASSQDGRFSYEQYF. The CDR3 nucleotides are TGCGCCAGCAGCCAAGATGGCAGGTTCTCCTACGAGCAGTACTTC.

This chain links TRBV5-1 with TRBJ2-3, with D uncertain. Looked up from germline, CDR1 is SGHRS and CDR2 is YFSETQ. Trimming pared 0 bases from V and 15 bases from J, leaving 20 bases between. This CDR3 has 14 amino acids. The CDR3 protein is CASSLDPQERPGYF. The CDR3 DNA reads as TGCGCCAGCAGCTTGGATCCCCAGGAACGCCCGGGCTATTTT.

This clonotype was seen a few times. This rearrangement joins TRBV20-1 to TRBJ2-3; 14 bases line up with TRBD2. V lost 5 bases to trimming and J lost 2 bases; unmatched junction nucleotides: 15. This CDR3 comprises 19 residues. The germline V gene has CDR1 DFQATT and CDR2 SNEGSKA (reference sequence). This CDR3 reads CSAHPGLAGGPSDTDTQYF. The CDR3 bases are TGCAGTGCTCACCCAGGACTAGCGGGAGGCCCTTCTGACACAGATACGCAGTATTTT.

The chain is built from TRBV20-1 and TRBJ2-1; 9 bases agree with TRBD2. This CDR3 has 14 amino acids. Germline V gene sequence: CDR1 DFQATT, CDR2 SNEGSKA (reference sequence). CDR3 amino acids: CRGAGGPGLNEQFF. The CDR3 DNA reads TGCAGGGGAGCGGGGGGACCGGGCCTTAATGAGCAGTTCTTC.

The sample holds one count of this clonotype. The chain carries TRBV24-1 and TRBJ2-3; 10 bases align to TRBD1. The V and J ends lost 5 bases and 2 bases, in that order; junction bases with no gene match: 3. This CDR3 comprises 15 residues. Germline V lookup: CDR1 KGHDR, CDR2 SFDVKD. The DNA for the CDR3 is TGTGCCACCAGTGTTGGGACAGGGGTCACAGATACGCAGTATTTT. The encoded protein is CATSVGTGVTDTQYF.

The CDR3 nucleotides are TGTGCCAGCAGCTCCCGGGGACCCCTGGCCTACAATGAGCAGTTCTTC. Its translation: CASSSRGPLAYNEQFF. The chain couples TRBV7-9 to TRBJ2-1; D tentatively fits TRBD1 or TRBD2 (5 bases each). The CDR3 runs 16 residues. V lost 4 bases and J lost 2, with 15 bases in between. Germline loops: CDR1 SEHNR, CDR2 FQNEAQ (reference sequence).

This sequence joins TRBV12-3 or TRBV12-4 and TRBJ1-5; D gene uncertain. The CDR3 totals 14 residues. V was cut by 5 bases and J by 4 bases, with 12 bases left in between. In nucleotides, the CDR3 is TGTGCCAGCAGTACAGTTAGCGGGAATCAGCCCCAGCATTTT. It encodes CASSTVSGNQPQHF.

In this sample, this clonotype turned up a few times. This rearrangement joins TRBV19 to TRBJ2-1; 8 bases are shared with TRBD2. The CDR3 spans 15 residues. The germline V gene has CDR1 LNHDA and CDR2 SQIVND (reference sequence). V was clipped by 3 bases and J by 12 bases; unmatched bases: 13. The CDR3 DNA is TGTGCCAGTAGTATTGGGCTAGCGGGTGACCGTCGGCAGTTCTTC. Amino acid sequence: CASSIGLAGDRRQFF.

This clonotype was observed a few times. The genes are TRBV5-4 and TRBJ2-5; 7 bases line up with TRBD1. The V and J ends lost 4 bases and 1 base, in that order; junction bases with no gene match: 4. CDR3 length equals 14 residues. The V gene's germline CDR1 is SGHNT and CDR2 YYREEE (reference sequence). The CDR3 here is CASSDWDSQETQYF. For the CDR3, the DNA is TGTGCCAGCAGCGATTGGGACAGCCAAGAGACCCAGTACTTC.

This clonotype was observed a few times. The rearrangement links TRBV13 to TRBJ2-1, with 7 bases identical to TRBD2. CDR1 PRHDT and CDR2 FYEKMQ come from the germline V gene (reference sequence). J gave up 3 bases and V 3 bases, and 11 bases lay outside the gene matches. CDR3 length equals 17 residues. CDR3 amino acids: CASSLLLWAGVYNEQFF. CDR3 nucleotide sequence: TGTGCCAGCAGCTTGCTCTTATGGGCGGGGGTCTACAATGAGCAGTTCTTC.

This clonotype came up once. CDR3 nucleotide sequence: TGTGCTCAACGTCGAGGACAGGGAAGGTCCTACAATGAGCAGTTCTTC. Its protein is CAQRRGQGRSYNEQFF. This rearrangement joins TRBV27 to TRBJ2-1; 8 bases map to TRBD1. The CDR3 contains 16 residues. Germline V gene data show CDR1 as MNHEY and CDR2 as SMNVEV (reference sequence).

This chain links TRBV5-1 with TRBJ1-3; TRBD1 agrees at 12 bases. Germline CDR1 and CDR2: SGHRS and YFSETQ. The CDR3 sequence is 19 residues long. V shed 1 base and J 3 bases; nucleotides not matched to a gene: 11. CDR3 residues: CASSLSGTGGPVIGNTIYF. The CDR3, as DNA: TGCGCCAGCAGCTTGAGCGGGACAGGGGGCCCGGTTATTGGAAACACCATATATTTT. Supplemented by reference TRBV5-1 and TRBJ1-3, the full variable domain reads KAGVTQTPRYLIKTRGQQVTLSCSPISGHRSVSWYQQTPGQGLQFLFEYFSETQRNKGNFPGRFSGRQFSNSRSEMNVSTLELGDSALYLCASSLSGTGGPVIGNTIYFGEGSWLTVV.

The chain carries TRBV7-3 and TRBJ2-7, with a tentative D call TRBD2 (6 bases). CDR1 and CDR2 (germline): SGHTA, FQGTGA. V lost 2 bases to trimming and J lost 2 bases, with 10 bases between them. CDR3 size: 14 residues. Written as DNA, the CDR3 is TGTGCCAGCAGCTTAGCGGCGGGACCCTACGAGCAGTACTTC. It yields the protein CASSLAAGPYEQYF.

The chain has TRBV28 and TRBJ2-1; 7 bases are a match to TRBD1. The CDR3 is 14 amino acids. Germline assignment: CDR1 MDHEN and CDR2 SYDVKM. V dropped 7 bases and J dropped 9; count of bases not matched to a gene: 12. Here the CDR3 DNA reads TGTGCCAGCAAACTTTTTACAGGGGCCGGTGAGCAGTTCTTC. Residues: CASKLFTGAGEQFF.

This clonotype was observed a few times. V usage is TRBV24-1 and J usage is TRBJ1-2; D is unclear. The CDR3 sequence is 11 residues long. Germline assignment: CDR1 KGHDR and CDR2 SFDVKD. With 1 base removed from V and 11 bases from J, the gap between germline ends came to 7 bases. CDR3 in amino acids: CATSDFERYTF. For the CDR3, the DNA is TGTGCCACCAGTGATTTTGAAAGATACACCTTC.

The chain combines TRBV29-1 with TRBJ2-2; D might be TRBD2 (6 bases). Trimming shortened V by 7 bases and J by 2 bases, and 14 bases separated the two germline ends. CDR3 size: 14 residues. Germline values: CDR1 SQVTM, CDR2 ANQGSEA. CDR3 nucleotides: TGCAGCGCAATTAGCGGAGGCAACACCGGGGAGCTGTTTTTT. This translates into CSAISGGNTGELFF.

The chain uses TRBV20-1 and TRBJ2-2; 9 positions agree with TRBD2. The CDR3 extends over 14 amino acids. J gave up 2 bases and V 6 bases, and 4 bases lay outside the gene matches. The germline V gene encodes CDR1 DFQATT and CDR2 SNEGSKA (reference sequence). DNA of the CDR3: TGCAGTGCCACAGCGGGAGGTAACACCGGGGAGCTGTTTTTT. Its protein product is CSATAGGNTGELFF.